The source of this T cell receptor (beta chain) is a study of glioma-infiltrating T cells after dendritic cell vaccination. Germline lookup yields CDR1 SGHDT and CDR2 YYEEEE. CDR3 length: 15 residues. The junction had 8 bases not matched to a gene; V was cut back by 3 bases and J by 6 bases. TCRdb's copy holds only in-frame clones and misses some; the assay was immunoSEQ multiplex PCR. Among more than 60,000 clones listed, 82% were seen once. The genes are TRBV5-6 and TRBJ1-2; TRBD1 aligns across 10 bases. The sample was blood, taken before dendritic cell vaccination. The sequence derives from a human donor with glioblastoma. CDR3 residues: CASSSTPGTGDGYTF. CDR3 bases: TGTGCCAGCAGCTCGACCCCCGGGACAGGGGATGGCTACACCTTC.